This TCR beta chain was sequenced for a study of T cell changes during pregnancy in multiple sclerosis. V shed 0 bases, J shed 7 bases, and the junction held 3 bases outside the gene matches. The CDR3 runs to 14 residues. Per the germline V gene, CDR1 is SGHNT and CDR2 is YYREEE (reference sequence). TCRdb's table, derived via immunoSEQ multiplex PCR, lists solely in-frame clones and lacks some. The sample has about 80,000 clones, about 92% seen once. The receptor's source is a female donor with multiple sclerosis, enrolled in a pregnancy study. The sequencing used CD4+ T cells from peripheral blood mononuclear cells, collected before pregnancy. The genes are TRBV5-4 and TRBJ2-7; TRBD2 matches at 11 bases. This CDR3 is CASSLGLAGQEQYF. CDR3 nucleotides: TGTGCCAGCAGCTTGGGACTAGCGGGGCAAGAGCAGTACTTC.